Listed below are T cell receptor beta chains from one sample, sequenced in a study of T-cell reconstitution after alpha-beta-depleted transplantation in children. TCRdb reanalysed the PCR reads using MiXCR and keeps one entry per CDR3 protein. The table shows nearly 350,000 distinct CDR3 sequences, with 15% to 20% occurring only once. Specimen: PBMCs, mostly from graft donor cells, collected 360 days after TCRalphabeta/CD19-depleted stem cell transplant. These TCRs come from a male patient between 2 and 15 years old who had a stem cell transplant for acute lymphoblastic leukemia, so the T cells may come from the graft donor. Both conserved end residues are part of each CDR3. Each record gives: clone size, D gene, J gene, V gene, CDR3 protein, CDR3 DNA. D genes are given only for firm matches. Clone size is given for some rows only: seen once, a few or many times, or a class if the clone is expanded.

NA NA TRBJ1-2 TRBV15 CATSRVSGGYTF TGTGCCACCAGCAGAGTATCGGGTGGCTACACCTTC
NA TRBD2 TRBJ2-7 TRBV4-1 CASSPIAGGPYEQYF TGCGCCAGCAGCCCTATAGCGGGAGGCCCTTACGAGCAGTACTTC
few NA TRBJ2-1 TRBV4-2 CASSQESQNNEQFF TGTGCCAGCAGCCAAGAAAGCCAGAACAATGAGCAGTTCTTC
NA NA TRBJ1-2 TRBV20-1 CSARDQRQIGYTF TGCAGTGCTAGAGATCAGCGACAGATCGGCTACACCTTC
NA TRBD1 TRBJ2-1 TRBV12-3/TRBV12-4 CASSFGQGAPGEQFF TGTGCCAGCAGTTTCGGACAGGGGGCGCCAGGTGAGCAGTTCTTC
NA NA TRBJ2-5 TRBV12-3/TRBV12-4 CASSLEGGGETQYF TGTGCCAGCAGTTTAGAAGGGGGAGGAGAGACCCAGTACTTC
many NA TRBJ2-5 TRBV29-1 CSVAGWGETQYF TGCAGCGTTGCAGGGTGGGGAGAGACCCAGTACTTC
few NA TRBJ1-2 TRBV6-5 CASSYSRGAHGYTF TGTGCCAGCAGTTACTCGAGGGGTGCCCATGGCTACACCTTC
NA NA TRBJ1-2 TRBV2 CASSEKPGNGYGYTF TGTGCCAGCAGTGAAAAGCCAGGGAATGGGTATGGCTACACCTTC
few NA TRBJ1-4 TRBV21-1 CASSPGWAANEKLFF TGTGCCAGCAGCCCGGGTTGGGCAGCTAATGAAAAACTGTTTTTT
NA TRBD2 TRBJ2-3 TRBV12-3/TRBV12-4 CASSFEREAGTDTQYF TGTGCCAGCAGTTTCGAGCGGGAGGCCGGCACAGATACGCAGTATTTT
once NA TRBJ2-5 TRBV28 CASSPGDVQETQYF TGTGCCAGCAGTCCCGGGGACGTCCAAGAGACCCAGTACTTC
many TRBD1 TRBJ1-5 TRBV5-1 CASSMGTGKNQPQHF TGCGCCAGCAGCATGGGGACAGGGAAAAATCAGCCCCAGCATTTT
few NA TRBJ2-3 TRBV10-2 CASSDVGHSTDTQYF TGCGCCAGCAGTGACGTGGGACATAGCACAGATACGCAGTATTTT
few TRBD1 TRBJ2-1 TRBV11-1 CASSLPSQTGKEWNEQFF TGTGCCAGCAGCTTACCATCGCAGACAGGGAAGGAATGGAATGAGCAGTTCTTC
many TRBD2 TRBJ2-1 TRBV29-1 CSVDKNGLAGGPGYNEQFF TGCAGCGTTGATAAGAATGGGCTAGCGGGAGGTCCGGGCTACAATGAGCAGTTCTTC
NA TRBD1 TRBJ2-7 TRBV7-6 CASSLGTGARIEQYF TGTGCCAGCAGCTTAGGGACAGGAGCACGAATCGAGCAGTACTTC
many NA TRBJ2-1 TRBV4-1 CASSPRSSYNEQFF TGCGCCAGCAGCCCGCGGAGCTCCTACAATGAGCAGTTCTTC
few TRBD1 TRBJ2-4 TRBV5-1 CASSLGDRELAKNIQYF TGCGCCAGCAGCTTGGGGGACAGGGAGCTAGCCAAAAACATTCAGTACTTC
NA NA TRBJ2-1 TRBV9 CASSPRWDQQFF TGTGCCAGCAGCCCCAGGTGGGATCAGCAGTTCTTC
many TRBD2 TRBJ2-3 TRBV10-2 CASSQRGGGFSTDTQYF TGCGCCAGCAGCCAACGTGGGGGAGGGTTCTCCACAGATACGCAGTATTTT
NA NA TRBJ2-2 TRBV15 CATSMWGAGTGELFF TGTGCCACCAGCATGTGGGGGGCAGGCACCGGGGAGCTGTTTTTT
few TRBD1 TRBJ1-5 TRBV20-1 CSARDRDQGQPQHF TGCAGTGCTAGGGACAGGGACCAAGGTCAGCCCCAGCATTTT